This TCR beta chain was recovered during a study of CXCR3-negative and CXCR3-positive naive CD8 T cells. Sorts performed in triplicate captured 300,000 or so cells each from every CD8+ T cell subset. With respect to this clonotype: Its cognate antigen is unknown.

Study conclusions and caveats: Diversity in memory CD8+ cells fell much lower than the comparably high levels seen in both naive subsets.

The CDR3 consists of 17 residues. The TRB libraries of cDNA were built by UMI-labeled 5' RACE. TCRdb processed the 5' RACE reads again and assigns one entry to each CDR3 protein, with no DNA. This specimen shows about 45,000 distinct CDR3 sequences; the ten leading clones hold over 2%. V usage is TRBV12-2 and J usage is TRBJ2-1. TRBV12-2 is described as a pseudogene. The origin of this receptor is a human donor in good health. Some clones in this sample may be carry-over from other donors' samples. The sequenced material came from naive CXCR3- CD8+ T cells from blood. The subset is: CD45RO-CCR7+CD27+CD95- naive CD8+ T cells lacking CXCR3 (TNR3-). The CDR3 is CASRLGTSGGAYNEQFF.